These 16 T cell receptor beta chains were all obtained from the same sample, sequenced in a study of identical twins. TCRdb used MiXCR to reprocess the 5' RACE reads, holding one entry per CDR3 protein. Of 200,000 to 250,000 distinct CDR3 sequences detected, approximately 7% appear once; the ten largest clones hold approximately 3.6%. A further study also used this sample, focusing on yellow fever vaccine responses in identical twins.

The sequenced material came from memory (CD45RO+) T cells sorted from blood. The origin of the receptors is a young woman in good health.

The chain carries TRBV28 and TRBJ1-6, with a tentative D call TRBD1 (5 bases). This CDR3 contains 16 residues. V lost 6 bases and J 8 bases, leaving 20 bases between the germline ends. The germline V gene encodes CDR1 MDHEN and CDR2 SYDVKM. This CDR3 is CASSLEQGNWDSPLHF. DNA of the CDR3: TGTGCCAGCAGCCTCGAGCAGGGCAACTGGGATTCACCCCTCCACTTT.

In its sample, this clonotype was seen many times. This chain uses TRBV5-5 with TRBJ2-7; the D is unclear. This CDR3 is built from 15 residues. In germline, CDR1 is SGHKS, CDR2 YYEKEE (reference sequence). V gave up 4 bases and J gave up 2 bases, with 16 bases separating them. CDR3 in amino acids: CASSPPAVVPYEQYF. CDR3 in DNA: TGTGCCAGCAGCCCGCCTGCCGTAGTCCCCTACGAGCAGTACTTC.

This clonotype appeared a few times. The chain couples TRBV7-9 to TRBJ2-7; no reliable D call. Trimming took off 1 base at V and 5 bases at J, with 9 bases between the two ends. The CDR3 loop spans 13 amino acids. The germline V gene encodes CDR1 SEHNR and CDR2 FQNEAQ (reference sequence). CDR3 nucleotides: TGTGCCAGCAGCTTAGGGGGTTTAAACGAGCAGTACTTC. This encodes CASSLGGLNEQYF.

CDR3 in DNA: TGTGCCAGCAGTGAAGACGCAGGTCTTACGTACCAAGAGACCCAGTACTTC. Protein: CASSEDAGLTYQETQYF. The genes are TRBV2 and TRBJ2-5; D not resolved. The germline V and J ends were trimmed by 1 base and 0 bases, with 15 bases remaining between them. CDR1 is SNHLY, CDR2 FYNNEI, per germline. CDR3 length: 17 residues. Drawing the rest from reference TRBV2 and TRBJ2-5, the complete variable domain is EPEVTQTPSHQVTQMGQEVILRCVPISNHLYFYWYRQILGQKVEFLVSFYNNEISEKSEIFDDQFSVERPDGSNFTLKIRSTKLEDSAMYFCASSEDAGLTYQETQYFGPGTRLLVL.

In its sample, this clonotype was seen many times. The genes are TRBV5-1 and TRBJ1-1, with no clear D. The V and J ends lost 2 bases and 2 bases respectively, with 7 bases between them. This CDR3 is 13 amino acids long. CDR1 is SGHRS and CDR2 is YFSETQ in the germline V gene. This CDR3 is CASSFDGNTEAFF. DNA of the CDR3: TGCGCCAGCAGCTTTGACGGAAACACTGAAGCTTTCTTT.

This clonotype was picked up a small number of times. The rearrangement links TRBV6-1 to TRBJ2-2, with D maybe TRBD2 (7 bases). The length of the CDR3 is 16 residues. V shed 2 bases and J shed 0 bases, with 10 bases lying between them. Germline CDR1 is MNHNS and CDR2 is SASEGT. The CDR3 DNA follows: TGTGCCAGCAGTGAAAGGGGGGGGACGAACACCGGGGAGCTGTTTTTT. Its protein is CASSERGGTNTGELFF.

This clonotype was observed a handful of times. The gene calls are TRBV18 and TRBJ2-1, with a weak D call TRBD2 (6 bases). Trimming removed 0 bases at V and 5 bases at J, with 14 bases between. Germline CDR1 and CDR2: KGHSH and LQKENI. This CDR3 has 16 residues. Written as DNA, the CDR3 is TGTGCCAGCTCACCACCGGCAGGAGGGTATCACAATGAGCAGTTCTTC. Protein sequence: CASSPPAGGYHNEQFF.

This clonotype was counted ten times or more. The J gene is TRBJ2-1, the V gene TRBV5-1, with 12 bases identical to TRBD2. The CDR3 runs to 16 residues. CDR1 is SGHRS and CDR2 is YFSETQ in the germline V gene. V shed 4 bases, J shed 7 bases, and the junction held 9 bases outside the gene matches. CDR3 sequence reads: CASSSLAGGARNEQFF. The CDR3 nucleotides read TGCGCCAGCAGCAGCCTAGCGGGGGGGGCGAGGAATGAGCAGTTCTTC.

This clonotype showed up just a few times. The chain links TRBV20-1 to TRBJ2-5; D ambiguous. The germline gives CDR1 DFQATT, CDR2 SNEGSKA (reference sequence). Trimming took off 2 bases at V and 1 base at J, with 5 bases between the two ends. CDR3 size: 12 residues. Here the CDR3 reads CSARKGQETQYF. The CDR3 DNA reads TGCAGTGCTAGAAAGGGCCAAGAGACCCAGTACTTC.

The table lists this clonotype with a few counts. The chain couples TRBV7-8 to TRBJ1-1, with 7 bases that match TRBD1. V shed 0 bases, J shed 4 bases, and the junction held 2 bases outside the gene matches. This CDR3 comprises 14 residues. The germline CDR1 and CDR2 sequences are SGHVS and FQNEAQ. The CDR3 sequence: CASSLATGSTEAFF. CDR3 DNA: TGTGCCAGCAGCTTAGCGACAGGGAGCACTGAAGCTTTCTTT.

This clonotype was counted many times. The V gene is TRBV20-1, the J gene TRBJ2-1, with 8 bases fitting TRBD2. The ends lost 3 bases at V and 3 bases at J; junction bases unmatched: 4. The CDR3 spans 14 residues. The germline gives CDR1 DFQATT, CDR2 SNEGSKA (reference sequence). CDR3 region: CSASTGTSYNEQFF. For the CDR3, the DNA is TGCAGTGCTAGCACCGGGACTAGCTACAATGAGCAGTTCTTC.

This chain connects TRBV3-1 to TRBJ2-3, with D hard to call. The CDR3 has 16 amino acids. Germline V gene sequence: CDR1 LGHDT, CDR2 YNNKEL (reference sequence). With 1 base removed from V and 3 bases from J, the gap between germline ends came to 14 bases. This chain's CDR3 is CASSQAAAVGTDTQYF. As DNA, the CDR3 is TGTGCCAGCAGCCAAGCGGCGGCAGTTGGTACAGATACGCAGTATTTT.

With respect to this clonotype: One end of the junction fails to match germline, which may point to a read error. This chain connects TRBV6-4 to TRBJ2-3; 7 bases map to TRBD2. Germline values: CDR1 MRHNA, CDR2 SNTAGT. This CDR3 region has 15 residues. CDR3 sequence (DNA): TGTGCCAGCAGTGTATCCAGGGAGGGAGCAGATACGCAGAATTTT. Translation: CASSVSREGADTQNF.

The sample holds many counts of this clonotype. The gene calls are TRBV3-1 and TRBJ2-7; unclear D gene. V dropped 7 bases and J dropped 11 bases, with 6 bases sitting between them. CDR3 length: 8 amino acids. Germline V gene sequence: CDR1 LGHDT, CDR2 YNNKEL (reference sequence). CDR3 DNA: TGTGCCAGCATCCCCGAGTACTTC. Amino acids: CASIPEYF.

This clonotype was recorded at least ten times. J is TRBJ2-7 and V is TRBV14, with 10 bases aligning to TRBD2. The CDR3 has 14 residues. V trimming: 5 bases; J trimming: 4 bases; junction bases outside the gene matches: 5. Germline V gene lookup returns CDR1 SGHDN and CDR2 FVKESK. This CDR3 reads CASSSSGRVYEQYF. CDR3 bases: TGTGCCAGCAGCTCAAGCGGGAGGGTGTACGAGCAGTACTTC.

In its sample, this clonotype was seen many times. The chain couples TRBV10-3 to TRBJ2-5; either TRBD1 or TRBD2 may supply D (5 bases each). V lost 3 bases, J lost 1 base, and 12 bases lay in between. The germline V gene has CDR1 ENHRY and CDR2 SYGVKD. The CDR3 covers 15 residues. The CDR3 sequence is CAISEPGRSQETQYF. The CDR3 coding sequence is TGTGCCATCAGTGAACCAGGGAGAAGCCAAGAGACCCAGTACTTC.